This entry lists 20 T cell receptor beta chains sequenced from one sample in a study of blood T cell repertoires in COVID-19. TCRdb's copy holds only in-frame clones and misses some; the assay was immunoSEQ multiplex PCR. The data hold over 100,000 clones, with approximately 80% observed a single time. Sequenced material: peripheral blood. Every receptor here comes from a woman in her sixties or seventies with active or convalescent COVID-19.

CDR3: CAISDSVDRGDYTF. The CDR3 DNA reads as TGTGCCATCAGTGACAGCGTGGACAGGGGGGACTACACCTTC. V is TRBV10-3 and J is TRBJ1-2, with 10 bases fitting TRBD1. The CDR3 extends over 14 amino acids. Trimming at V came to 3 bases and at J to 10 bases, leaving 8 bases not matched to a gene. CDR1 and CDR2 from the germline V gene are ENHRY and SYGVKD.

Sample share makes this clone medium-sized. The identical CDR3 is also encoded by other nucleotide sequences in the sample. The V gene is TRBV15, the J gene TRBJ2-1, with D possibly being TRBD1 (5 bases). The CDR3 loop spans 12 amino acids. Trimming pared 2 bases from V and 9 bases from J, leaving 8 bases between. Germline CDR1 LNHNV, CDR2 YYDKDF (reference sequence). In DNA form, the CDR3 reads TGTGCCACCAGCAGACAGGGCCGTGAGCAGTTCTTC. It encodes CATSRQGREQFF. The whole variable domain, filled in from reference TRBV15 and TRBJ2-1, reads DAMVIQNPRYQVTQFGKPVTLSCSQTLNHNVMYWYQQKSSQAPKLLFHYYDKDFNNEADTPDNFQSRRPNTSFCFLDIRSPGLGDTAMYLCATSRQGREQFFGPGTRLTVL.

The chain is built from TRBV6-5 and TRBJ1-2; perhaps TRBD1 as D (6 bases). Germline V CDR1 and CDR2: MNHEY, SVGAGI. Trimming shortened V by 1 base and J by 7 bases, and 13 bases separated the two germline ends. This CDR3 contains 14 residues. The CDR3 DNA follows: TGTGCCAGCAGTTACTATGGGGGCCAGGGTGGCTACACCTTC. Its translation: CASSYYGGQGGYTF.

The chain carries TRBV6-5 and TRBJ1-5; a weak D match, TRBD1 (5 bases). The CDR3 has 13 amino acids. Germline CDR1 MNHEY, CDR2 SVGAGI. Between the trimmed V and J ends, which lost 7 bases and 4 bases, there was a span of 11 bases. The CDR3 nucleotides read TGTGCCAGCACCGAGACAGAGAATCAGCCCCAGCATTTT. As protein: CASTETENQPQHF.

V usage is TRBV6-5 and J usage is TRBJ2-7; TRBD2 agrees at 7 bases. With V trimmed by 2 bases and J by 2 bases, 3 bases remained unmatched. CDR3 size: 14 residues. CDR1 is MNHEY, CDR2 SVGAGI, per germline. CDR3 in DNA: TGTGCCAGCAGTTACGGGACTATCCCCTACGAGCAGTACTTC. This encodes CASSYGTIPYEQYF.

This clone was found a few times. The CDR3 DNA follows: TGTGCCAGCAGTGTAGGGGGAGCGGGGGGCGCCAACTATGGCTACACCTTC. Protein: CASSVGGAGGANYGYTF. This chain joins TRBV6-1 and TRBJ1-2; D is possibly TRBD1 (6 bases). CDR3 size: 17 residues. Germline V gives CDR1 MNHNS, CDR2 SASEGT. Deletions cut 4 bases from V and 2 bases from J, with 20 bases between.

The V call is TRBV27, the J call TRBJ2-1, with 9 bases aligning to TRBD1. CDR1 and CDR2 (germline): MNHEY, SMNVEV (reference sequence). J lost 8 bases, V lost 4 bases, and 18 bases had no gene match. CDR3 size: 18 residues. For the CDR3, the DNA is TGTGCCAGCAGTTCGTACGACTCAACAGGGGGCAAAGGGGATGAGCAGTTCTTC. Its protein is CASSSYDSTGGKGDEQFF.

J is TRBJ1-2 and V is TRBV19; 9 nucleotides line up with TRBD1. The CDR3 has 14 residues. V was pared by 7 bases and J by 7 bases, with 10 bases of the junction left unmatched. The germline V gene encodes CDR1 LNHDA and CDR2 SQIVND (reference sequence). This chain's CDR3 is CASIGGQGIGGYTF. DNA for the CDR3: TGTGCCAGTATCGGGGGACAGGGAATAGGTGGCTACACCTTC. The full variable domain, with the rest looked up from reference TRBV19 and TRBJ1-2, is DGGITQSPKYLFRKEGQNVTLSCEQNLNHDAMYWYRQDPGQGLRLIYYSQIVNDFQKGDIAEGYSVSREKKESFPLTVTSAQKNPTAFYLCASIGGQGIGGYTFGSGTRLTVV.

The chain links TRBV6-5 to TRBJ1-2; the D gene is possibly TRBD1 (6 bases). V was clipped by 10 bases and J by 7 bases, with 19 bases between them. The CDR3 runs to 13 residues. The germline CDR1 and CDR2 sequences are MNHEY and SVGAGI. The CDR3 reads CATEDRVIGGYTF. Written as DNA, the CDR3 is TGTGCCACCGAGGACAGAGTAATTGGTGGCTACACCTTC.

The genes are TRBV3-1 (or the pseudogene TRBV3-2) and TRBJ2-2; 7 nucleotides align to TRBD2. The germline V gene has CDR1 LGHDT and CDR2 YNNKEL (reference sequence). The CDR3 is made up of 19 amino acids. Trimming cost V 2 bases and J 5 bases; bases outside gene matches: 17. The CDR3 reads CASSQKQGGGSERTGELFF. CDR3 nucleotides: TGTGCCAGCAGCCAAAAGCAGGGCGGCGGGAGCGAAAGAACCGGGGAGCTGTTTTTT.

The chain recombines TRBV15 with TRBJ2-1; 7 nucleotides agree with TRBD2. Germline CDR1 and CDR2: LNHNV and YYDKDF (reference sequence). With 3 bases clipped from V and 0 bases from J, the junction kept 23 bases outside the gene matches. This CDR3 is 22 amino acids long. The DNA for the CDR3 is TGTGCCACCAGCAGGCTCAGATATAGCGGGTCCCTCGTTGGGGCCTCCTACAATGAGCAGTTCTTC. Translation: CATSRLRYSGSLVGASYNEQFF.

This chain links TRBV18 with TRBJ1-3; possibly TRBD1 for D (5 bases). Germline CDR1 and CDR2: KGHSH and LQKENI. The CDR3 extends over 14 amino acids. V was cut by 4 bases and J by 1 base, with 8 bases left in between. The CDR3 DNA follows: TGTGCCAGCTCACTCCCAGGGTCTGGAAACACCATATATTTT. It is translated as CASSLPGSGNTIYF.

The genes are TRBV7-9 and TRBJ2-2; 7 bases match TRBD1. With 5 bases clipped from V and 4 bases from J, the junction kept 10 bases outside the gene matches. The V gene's germline CDR1 is SEHNR and CDR2 FQNEAQ (reference sequence). This CDR3 region has 16 residues. CDR3 in amino acids: CASSAYTGVLTGELFF. For the CDR3, the DNA is TGTGCCAGCAGCGCCTACACAGGGGTCCTCACCGGGGAGCTGTTTTTT.

The chain combines TRBV27 with TRBJ2-2; 10 bases map to TRBD2. This CDR3 region has 17 residues. V gave up 5 bases and J gave up 5 bases; unmatched junction bases: 11. The germline CDR1 and CDR2 sequences are MNHEY and SMNVEV (reference sequence). DNA of the CDR3: TGTGCCAGCAGTCCCTTAGTTACTAGCGGGATGACCGGGGAGCTGTTTTTT. Translating it yields CASSPLVTSGMTGELFF.

This sequence joins TRBV5-1 and TRBJ2-2; TRBD1 might be the D (6 bases). Per germline, CDR1 SGHRS and CDR2 YFSETQ. Trimming removed 7 bases from V and 6 bases from J, with 10 bases in between. The CDR3 has 12 residues. CDR3 protein: CASGKGAGELFF. CDR3 nucleotide sequence: TGCGCCAGCGGAAAGGGGGCCGGGGAGCTGTTTTTT.

This chain joins TRBV10-2 and TRBJ1-2; D gene unclear. The CDR3 is 15 amino acids. V was shortened by 5 bases and J by 5 bases, with 18 bases between the two germline ends. The germline V gene encodes CDR1 WSHSY and CDR2 SAAADI. The CDR3 DNA sequence: TGCGCCAGCAGTCCCCGCTCTGGAGGGCTTTATGGCTACACCTTC. Translated: CASSPRSGGLYGYTF.

The CDR3 DNA sequence: TGTGCCAGTAGTAGAGGGATCGAGACAACTAATGAAAAACTGTTTTTT. Translated: CASSRGIETTNEKLFF. The chain links TRBV19 to TRBJ1-4, with D hard to call. Germline V gives CDR1 LNHDA, CDR2 SQIVND (reference sequence). V lost 4 bases, J lost 0 bases, and 12 bases lay in between. This CDR3 contains 16 residues.

The V and J genes are TRBV28 and TRBJ2-3, with D possibly matching TRBD2 (6 bases). CDR1 MDHEN and CDR2 SYDVKM come from the germline V gene. The CDR3 extends over 16 amino acids. The germline V and J ends were trimmed by 3 bases and 0 bases, with 13 bases remaining between them. The CDR3 DNA sequence: TGTGCCAGCAGTTTGAGGGCGGGGCGAAGCACAGATACGCAGTATTTT. Protein: CASSLRAGRSTDTQYF.

The chain employs TRBV12-3 or TRBV12-4 and TRBJ2-7; 7 positions agree with TRBD2. V lost 3 bases to trimming and J lost 4 bases; unmatched junction nucleotides: 3. The CDR3 has 13 residues. As DNA, the CDR3 is TGTGCCAGCAGTTTCGGGGGGACTTACGAGCAGTACGTC. As protein: CASSFGGTYEQYV.

This rearrangement joins TRBV7-2 to TRBJ2-7, with TRBD2 matching 8 bases. CDR1 and CDR2 (germline): SGHTA, FQGNSA. V was clipped by 3 bases and J by 3 bases; unmatched bases: 7. The CDR3 runs to 15 residues. The CDR3 protein is CASSFFGGRYYEQYF. The CDR3 region has the DNA TGTGCCAGCAGCTTTTTCGGCGGGAGGTACTACGAGCAGTACTTC.